A single sample gave rise to the 16 T cell receptor beta chains below, sequenced in a study of sequential checkpoint blockade in melanoma. Treatment defined: randomized to nivolumab then ipilimumab (arm A) or the reverse (arm B). Profiled with immunoSEQ multiplex PCR; TCRdb holds only in-frame clones, not every one. This table holds roughly 12,000 clones, over 75% found once. The material sequenced was CD8+ T cells sorted from blood (inferred from file names), taken from a patient given nivolumab and ipilimumab in sequence. These receptors were taken from a human donor with melanoma.

This clone was recorded a few times. The chain couples TRBV28 to TRBJ2-2, with 7 nucleotides matching TRBD2. The CDR3 has 16 residues. CDR1 is MDHEN, CDR2 SYDVKM, per germline. J gave up 1 base and V 7 bases, and 9 bases lay outside the gene matches. In nucleotides, the CDR3 is TGTGCCAGCAATCCAGCCGAGCGGGAGAACACCGGGGAGCTGTTTTTT. Residues: CASNPAERENTGELFF. The full variable domain, rest sourced from reference TRBV28 and TRBJ2-2, is DVKVTQSSRYLVKRTGEKVFLECVQDMDHENMFWYRQDPGLGLRLIYFSYDVKMKEKGDIPEGYSVSREKKERFSLILESASTNQTSMYLCASNPAERENTGELFFGEGSRLTVL.

This clone showed up just a few times. The genes are TRBV9 and TRBJ1-1, with TRBD1 as a possible D gene (6 bases). The CDR3 loop spans 16 amino acids. Germline CDR1 reads SGDLS; CDR2 reads YYNGEE. With 3 bases removed from V and 2 bases from J, the gap between germline ends came to 17 bases. Here the CDR3 DNA reads TGTGCCAGCAGCGCCATACAGGGTCCCGGTAACACTGAAGCTTTCTTT. Translation gives CASSAIQGPGNTEAFF. Complete variable domain (other parts from reference TRBV9 and TRBJ1-1): DSGVTQTPKHLITATGQRVTLRCSPRSGDLSVYWYQQSLDQGLQFLIQYYNGEERAKGNILERFSAQQFPDLHSELNLSSLELGDSALYFCASSAIQGPGNTEAFFGQGTRLTVV.

The J gene is TRBJ2-1, the V gene TRBV19; 9 nucleotides match TRBD2. The CDR3 length is 15 residues. Germline V gene data show CDR1 as LNHDA and CDR2 as SQIVND (reference sequence). The J segment lost 8 bases and the V segment lost 4 bases, leaving 9 bases of the junction unmatched. CDR3 in DNA: TGTGCCAGTAGTAGGGTGGCGGGAGGGCCGGATGAGCAGTTCTTC. Protein sequence: CASSRVAGGPDEQFF.

The V gene is TRBV28, the J gene TRBJ1-5; no clear D gene. The V and J ends lost 2 bases and 7 bases respectively, with 12 bases between them. The CDR3 totals 14 residues. Germline V CDR1 and CDR2: MDHEN, SYDVKM. The CDR3 is CASSLSGGFQPQHF. The CDR3 nucleotides read TGTGCCAGCAGTTTAAGCGGAGGGTTCCAGCCCCAGCATTTT. Filled out from reference TRBV28 and TRBJ1-5, the complete variable domain reads DVKVTQSSRYLVKRTGEKVFLECVQDMDHENMFWYRQDPGLGLRLIYFSYDVKMKEKGDIPEGYSVSREKKERFSLILESASTNQTSMYLCASSLSGGFQPQHFGDGTRLSIL.

The genes are TRBV6-6 and TRBJ2-7; TRBD1 matches 7 bases. This CDR3 has 15 residues. Germline V gene sequence: CDR1 MNHNY, CDR2 SVGAGI (reference sequence). V shed 6 bases and J 0 bases; nucleotides not matched to a gene: 8. CDR3 region: CASSYSRQGSYEQYF. The CDR3 DNA reads as TGTGCCAGCAGCTATAGTAGACAGGGCTCCTACGAGCAGTACTTC.

The chain recombines TRBV27 with TRBJ1-6, with D perhaps TRBD1 (6 bases). Per the germline V gene, CDR1 is MNHEY and CDR2 is SMNVEV (reference sequence). CDR3 size: 15 residues. V lost 6 bases, J lost 2 bases, and 11 bases lay in between. CDR3 in DNA: TGTGCCAGCAGCTTGACAGGCCCCTATAATTCACCCCTCCACTTT. Translation gives CASSLTGPYNSPLHF.

The chain carries TRBV28 and TRBJ1-5; a possible D gene is TRBD1 (5 bases). The CDR3 spans 17 residues. The ends were cut back, 3 bases at V and 0 bases at J, with 15 bases in the middle. The V gene's germline CDR1 is MDHEN and CDR2 SYDVKM. The CDR3 bases are TGTGCCAGCAGTTTTCGGCAGGGCCTCTATAGCAATCAGCCCCAGCATTTT. Translated: CASSFRQGLYSNQPQHF.

V gene TRBV7-9 combines with J gene TRBJ2-3; a possible D gene is TRBD2 (7 bases). V was cut by 5 bases and J by 2 bases, with 20 bases left in between. The CDR3 runs 17 residues. The germline gives CDR1 SEHNR, CDR2 FQNEAQ (reference sequence). CDR3: CASSGTSAGALTDTQYF. In DNA form, the CDR3 reads TGTGCCAGCAGCGGGACCTCCGCGGGGGCACTCACAGATACGCAGTATTTT.

The rearrangement links TRBV7-3 to TRBJ2-3; a weak D match, TRBD1 (5 bases). V lost 5 bases to trimming and J lost 4 bases, with 16 bases between them. CDR3 size: 15 residues. The germline V gene has CDR1 SGHTA and CDR2 FQGTGA. CDR3 bases: TGTGCCAGCAGCGCCACAGGTGGCGGTGCAGATACGCAGTATTTT. Its protein is CASSATGGGADTQYF.

This clone was observed a few times. Only one base separates this from a far larger clonotype, so it likely reflects a read error. The chain uses TRBV5-1 and TRBJ1-2; D is unclear. The CDR3 loop spans 12 amino acids. V lost 2 bases to trimming and J lost 5 bases, with 7 bases between them. Germline CDR1 is SGHRS and CDR2 is YFSETQ. In nucleotides, the CDR3 is TGCGCCAGCAGCTTAGCGCAGTATGGCTACACCTTC. Protein product: CASSLAQYGYTF.

J is TRBJ1-2 and V is TRBV11-2; possible D gene TRBD1, 5 bases. The CDR3 contains 15 residues. V gave up 2 bases and J gave up 4 bases, with 14 bases separating them. Germline values: CDR1 SGHAT, CDR2 FQNNGV. The CDR3 is CASSLLRVSPYGYTF. The CDR3 region has the DNA TGTGCCAGCAGCTTACTCAGGGTATCTCCCTATGGCTACACCTTC.

This clone was seen more than once but under ten times. At one end, the junction sequence differs from germline, possibly due to a read error. Different DNA sequences within this sample yield the same CDR3. The DNA of the CDR3 is TGCGCCCGCAGCTCGGCAGGGGGCTGGGGCTACACCTTC. Translating gives CARSSAGGWGYTF. This chain joins TRBV5-1 and TRBJ1-2; 8 bases match TRBD1. The CDR3 covers 13 residues. Germline loops: CDR1 SGHRS, CDR2 YFSETQ.

This clone came up a few times. V and J are TRBV4-3 and TRBJ2-1; maybe TRBD1 (5 bases). CDR3 size: 14 residues. Trimming took 1 base from V and 7 from J, leaving 11 bases between them. Germline-derived CDR1 and CDR2 are LGHNA and YSLEER. CDR3 bases: TGCGCCAGCAGCCAAGTAGCAGGGTGGAATGAGCAGTTCTTC. As protein: CASSQVAGWNEQFF.

V and J are TRBV5-6 and TRBJ1-1, with 10 bases fitting TRBD1. Trimming took 2 bases from V and 6 from J; bases not matched to a gene: 7. The CDR3 spans 15 residues. CDR1 SGHDT and CDR2 YYEEEE come from the germline V gene. The CDR3 protein is CASSFGTGVLAEAFF. In DNA form, the CDR3 reads TGTGCCAGCAGCTTCGGGACAGGGGTTCTGGCTGAAGCTTTCTTT.

This clone was seen a single time. The V and J genes are TRBV27 and TRBJ1-5, with D possibly TRBD1 on 5 matching bases. V dropped 3 bases and J dropped 0 bases, with 12 bases sitting between them. The CDR3 contains 16 residues. Looked up from germline, CDR1 is MNHEY and CDR2 is SMNVEV (reference sequence). Here the CDR3 reads CASSFLGGDSNQPQHF. The CDR3 nucleotides read TGTGCCAGCAGTTTTCTGGGGGGGGATAGCAATCAGCCCCAGCATTTT.

The genes are TRBV27 and TRBJ2-2, with D possibly being TRBD1 (6 bases). CDR3 length: 14 residues. Trimming stripped 6 bases from V and 2 bases from J, with 10 bases between. Per the germline V gene, CDR1 is MNHEY and CDR2 is SMNVEV (reference sequence). The CDR3 nucleotides are TGTGCCAGCAGCTCCGGGACAAACACCGGGGAGCTGTTTTTT. Translation gives CASSSGTNTGELFF.